One sample yielded the 32 T cell receptor beta chains listed below, sequenced in a study of early T cells in non-severe SARS-CoV-2 infection. TCRdb called the 5' RACE reads again in MiXCR, with one record for every CDR3 protein. The sample consists of tens of thousands of distinct CDR3 sequences, around 12% of them appearing once. The sequenced material came from whole blood. Receptors originate from an adult who was a healthcare worker with PCR-confirmed SARS-CoV-2 infection or an uninfected control (not recorded which).

This clonotype has only a few counts. CDR3 protein: CASRVDTNTEAFF. As DNA, the CDR3 is TGTGCCAGCAGGGTCGACACCAACACTGAAGCTTTCTTT. The rearrangement joins TRBV2 to TRBJ1-1; D is ambiguous. There are 13 residues in the CDR3. CDR1 is SNHLY and CDR2 is FYNNEI in the germline V gene. V was clipped by 6 bases and J by 2 bases, with 10 bases between them.

To note about this clonotype: This may come from a read error, since a much larger clone is one base off. The rearrangement links TRBV5-5 to TRBJ2-5; 9 nucleotides line up with TRBD1. The CDR3 has 17 amino acids. In germline, CDR1 is SGHKS, CDR2 YYEKEE (reference sequence). V lost 5 bases to trimming and J lost 7 bases; unmatched junction nucleotides: 18. The CDR3 coding sequence is TGTGCCAGCAGTCCCACCCCGGAGACAGGGGGACGAGGGACCCAGTACTTC. The encoded protein is CASSPTPETGGRGTQYF. Variable domain in full (rest from reference TRBV5-5 and TRBJ2-5): DAGVTQSPTHLIKTRGQQVTLRCSPISGHKSVSWYQQVLGQGPQFIFQYYEKEERGRGNFPDRFSARQFPNYSSELNVNALLLGDSALYLCASSPTPETGGRGTQYFGPGTRLLVL.

This clonotype appeared many times. The chain has TRBV12-3 or TRBV12-4 and TRBJ2-2; no clear D. This CDR3 has 13 residues. V lost 7 bases, J lost 5 bases, and 11 bases lay in between. The chain's CDR3 is CASISLPTGELFF. The CDR3, as DNA: TGTGCCAGCATCTCTTTGCCAACCGGGGAGCTGTTTTTT.

This clonotype has a handful of counts. V is TRBV29-1 and J is TRBJ2-2; TRBD2 agrees at 8 bases. This CDR3 contains 16 residues. V lost 0 bases to trimming and J lost 1 base; unmatched junction nucleotides: 4. Germline lookup yields CDR1 SQVTM and CDR2 ANQGSEA. CDR3 in amino acids: CSVEDWLAGNTGELFF. The CDR3 bases are TGCAGCGTTGAAGATTGGCTAGCGGGGAACACCGGGGAGCTGTTTTTT.

Many counts were recorded for this clonotype. V gene TRBV2 combines with J gene TRBJ2-2; no definite D call. Looked up from germline, CDR1 is SNHLY and CDR2 is FYNNEI. V was shortened by 6 bases and J by 1 base, with 3 bases between the two germline ends. The CDR3 has 12 residues. The CDR3 nucleotides are TGTGCCAGCAGGCGGAACACCGGGGAGCTGTTTTTT. Its translation: CASRRNTGELFF.

The rearrangement uses TRBV18 and TRBJ2-5; 10 bases are a match to TRBD2. This CDR3 comprises 15 residues. V lost 0 bases to trimming and J lost 7 bases; unmatched junction nucleotides: 5. Germline V gene data show CDR1 as KGHSH and CDR2 as LQKENI. CDR3 sequence (DNA): TGTGCCAGCTCACCACCAACTAGCGGGACCAGGACCCAGTACTTC. Protein sequence: CASSPPTSGTRTQYF.

V is TRBV20-1 and J is TRBJ2-1; TRBD2 agrees at 9 bases. V gave up 6 bases and J gave up 2 bases; unmatched junction bases: 5. Germline V lookup: CDR1 DFQATT, CDR2 SNEGSKA (reference sequence). The CDR3 covers 14 residues. CDR3 DNA: TGCAGTGCCGGTATAGCGGGAGCCTACAATGAGCAGTTCTTC. Translated: CSAGIAGAYNEQFF.

The chain combines TRBV3-1 with TRBJ2-7; maybe TRBD2 (5 bases). The V end was cut by 0 bases, the J end by 3 bases, with 9 bases between. The CDR3 length is 14 residues. The germline gives CDR1 LGHDT, CDR2 YNNKEL (reference sequence). The CDR3 DNA is TGTGCCAGCAGCCAAGACGACGGACTCTACGAGCAGTACTTC. Its protein is CASSQDDGLYEQYF.

This clonotype was recorded at least ten times. The chain recombines TRBV19 with TRBJ2-7; 10 bases line up with TRBD1. V trimming: 8 bases; J trimming: 1 base; junction bases outside the gene matches: 5. The CDR3 sequence is 14 residues long. Germline-derived CDR1 and CDR2 are LNHDA and SQIVND (reference sequence). Here the CDR3 DNA reads TGTGCCAGTCAAGGGACAGGGGTTTCCTACGAGCAGTACTTC. This gives the protein CASQGTGVSYEQYF.

Notes on this clonotype: This sequence may be a read error, since a much larger clone differs from it by one base. This chain uses TRBV4-2 with TRBJ2-4; 7 bases fit TRBD1. CDR1 and CDR2 from the germline V gene are LGHNA and YNFKEQ. The CDR3 totals 18 residues. This CDR3 reads CASSQDASRGLAKDIQYF. Written as DNA, the CDR3 is TGTGCCAGCAGCCAAGATGCATCGAGGGGGCTAGCCAAAGACATTCAGTACTTC.

The V gene is TRBV12-3 or TRBV12-4, the J gene TRBJ1-1; TRBD1 might be the D (6 bases). This CDR3 is built from 13 residues. V was pared by 3 bases and J by 6 bases, with 11 bases between. Here the CDR3 DNA reads TGTGCCAGCAGTTTCACAGGGAGGCCTGAAGCTTTCTTT. Amino acids: CASSFTGRPEAFF.

At least ten counts were recorded for this clonotype. The rearrangement uses TRBV29-1 and TRBJ2-2; the D is unclear. Per germline, CDR1 SQVTM and CDR2 ANQGSEA. The V end was cut by 6 bases, the J end by 4 bases, with 9 bases between. This CDR3 comprises 12 residues. Written as DNA, the CDR3 is TGCAGCGTCGTTATTATCACCGGGGAGCTGTTTTTT. Its protein product is CSVVIITGELFF.

V usage is TRBV5-1 and J usage is TRBJ2-3; D is unclear. Looked up from germline, CDR1 is SGHRS and CDR2 is YFSETQ. Trimming stripped 1 base from V and 4 bases from J, with 7 bases between. There are 13 residues in the CDR3. The CDR3 DNA sequence: TGCGCCAGCAGCTTGCAGCTGTCAGATACGCAGTATTTT. It is translated as CASSLQLSDTQYF.

The V and J genes are TRBV6-1 and TRBJ1-2, with D maybe TRBD1 (5 bases). Germline V gene lookup returns CDR1 MNHNS and CDR2 SASEGT. V shed 1 base and J shed 4 bases, with 7 bases lying between them. This CDR3 has 13 amino acids. The CDR3 loop is CASSEGGTYGYTF. CDR3 DNA: TGTGCCAGCAGTGAAGGGGGGACCTATGGCTACACCTTC.

This clonotype has a handful of counts. This sequence joins TRBV27 and TRBJ2-7, with TRBD1 identical over 8 bases. After removal of 5 bases from V and 5 bases from J, the junction contained 14 bases not matched to a gene. The CDR3 covers 16 residues. Germline V CDR1 and CDR2: MNHEY, SMNVEV (reference sequence). This chain's CDR3 is CASSPYVQGAGDEQYF. DNA for the CDR3: TGTGCCAGCAGTCCCTACGTCCAGGGGGCCGGCGACGAGCAGTACTTC.

The rearrangement links TRBV19 to TRBJ1-1; a possible D gene is TRBD1 (5 bases). Germline CDR1 and CDR2: LNHDA and SQIVND (reference sequence). This CDR3 comprises 16 residues. V lost 5 bases to trimming and J lost 1 base, with 17 bases between them. The CDR3 DNA sequence: TGTGCCAGTAGTGCTCGAATGACAGTACGGAACACTGAAGCTTTCTTT. It is translated as CASSARMTVRNTEAFF.

This clonotype was counted between two and nine times. The genes are TRBV5-4 and TRBJ2-1, with D hard to call. Per germline, CDR1 SGHNT and CDR2 YYREEE (reference sequence). The CDR3 is made up of 13 amino acids. V lost 4 bases and J 0 bases, leaving 5 bases between the germline ends. The CDR3 region has the DNA TGTGCCAGCAGCCCCCCCTCCTACAATGAGCAGTTCTTC. This codes for CASSPPSYNEQFF.

This clonotype was counted many times. The chain combines TRBV6-2 or TRBV6-3 with TRBJ2-7, with 7 bases fitting TRBD2. The CDR3 runs to 11 residues. The trim removed 6 bases at V and 6 bases at J, leaving 2 bases unmatched. CDR1 is MNHEY and CDR2 is SVGEGT in the germline V gene. The CDR3 nucleotides are TGTGCCAGCAGAACGGGGGGCGAGCAGTACTTC. It codes for CASRTGGEQYF.

This clonotype was seen a handful of times. This chain joins TRBV5-1 and TRBJ1-3; D is possibly TRBD1 (6 bases). Germline loops: CDR1 SGHRS, CDR2 YFSETQ. CDR3 length equals 15 residues. Trimming took off 0 bases at V and 5 bases at J, with 12 bases between the two ends. CDR3 sequence (DNA): TGCGCCAGCAGCTTGGAGACAGGAGGGAGAAACACCATATATTTT. Encoded protein: CASSLETGGRNTIYF.

This clonotype was counted many times. The chain couples TRBV19 to TRBJ1-4; D call uncertain. Between the trimmed V and J ends, which lost 3 bases and 8 bases, there was a span of 16 bases. CDR1 is LNHDA, CDR2 SQIVND, per germline (reference sequence). The CDR3 totals 15 residues. The CDR3 DNA is TGTGCCAGTAGTATTCAGGACGCCCACTTGGAAAAACTGTTTTTT. Translating gives CASSIQDAHLEKLFF. Using reference TRBV19 and TRBJ1-4 for the parts outside the CDR3, the full variable domain is DGGITQSPKYLFRKEGQNVTLSCEQNLNHDAMYWYRQDPGQGLRLIYYSQIVNDFQKGDIAEGYSVSREKKESFPLTVTSAQKNPTAFYLCASSIQDAHLEKLFFGSGTQLSVL.

A single count supports this clonotype. This may come from a read error, since a much larger clone is one base off. The rearrangement joins TRBV29-1 to TRBJ1-1, with D tentatively TRBD1 (5 bases). Germline V gene lookup returns CDR1 SQVTM and CDR2 ANQGSEA. The CDR3 has 15 amino acids. Trimming removed 4 bases at V and 4 bases at J, with 19 bases between. The CDR3 coding sequence is TGCAGCGTTGCCCATTCAGCAGGGATAACCACTGAAGCTTTCTTT. Amino acids: CSVAHSAGITTEAFF.

V is TRBV6-2 or TRBV6-3 and J is TRBJ1-1, with no clear D. V was clipped by 6 bases and J by 0 bases, with 8 bases between them. The CDR3 spans 13 residues. Germline V gene data show CDR1 as MNHEY and CDR2 as SVGEGT. Here the CDR3 DNA reads TGTGCCAGCAGACCCGACCTGAACACTGAAGCTTTCTTT. Its translation is CASRPDLNTEAFF.

For the CDR3, the DNA is TGCAGTGCTAGCGAGACTTCGAACACCGGGGAGCTGTTTTTT. Translated, it gives CSASETSNTGELFF. The V call is TRBV20-1, the J call TRBJ2-2; D remains ambiguous. Trimming shortened V by 3 bases and J by 0 bases, and 8 bases separated the two germline ends. Germline CDR1 and CDR2: DFQATT and SNEGSKA (reference sequence). This CDR3 contains 14 residues.

Ten or more counts support this clonotype. The chain links TRBV7-2 to TRBJ2-7; TRBD1 aligns across 9 bases. V lost 7 bases, J lost 4 bases, and 11 bases stayed unmatched. The CDR3 is 15 residues long. The germline CDR1 and CDR2 sequences are SGHTA and FQGNSA. For the CDR3, the DNA is TGTGCCAGCACCATTTCCTTCGGACAGGGGTACGAGCAGTACTTC. It translates to CASTISFGQGYEQYF.

This chain joins TRBV4-2 and TRBJ2-1; 10 bases agree with TRBD2. This CDR3 is built from 15 residues. From germline, CDR1 is LGHNA and CDR2 YNFKEQ. The V and J ends lost 4 bases and 8 bases, in that order; junction bases with no gene match: 8. CDR3 residues: CASSLRSGRGDEQFF. The CDR3 DNA sequence: TGTGCCAGCAGCCTGCGCAGCGGGAGGGGGGATGAGCAGTTCTTC.

There are a few counts of this clonotype. This sequence joins TRBV7-8 and TRBJ2-3; the D is unclear. The V and J ends lost 4 bases and 3 bases respectively, with 8 bases between them. This CDR3 spans 13 amino acids. From germline, CDR1 is SGHVS and CDR2 FQNEAQ. Written as DNA, the CDR3 is TGTGCCAGCAGCTCCAGTAGGACAGATACGCAGTATTTT. Amino acid sequence: CASSSSRTDTQYF.

The chain joins TRBV6-6 to TRBJ2-2, with TRBD2 as a possible D gene (6 bases). The V gene lost 3 bases and the J gene lost 3 bases, with 17 bases spanning the gap. The CDR3 has 17 residues. Germline V lookup: CDR1 MNHNY, CDR2 SVGAGI (reference sequence). Written as DNA, the CDR3 is TGTGCCAGCAGTTATACCCCACTAGCCCCGGACACCGGGGAGCTGTTTTTT. Protein: CASSYTPLAPDTGELFF.

This clonotype has just a few counts. The V call is TRBV20-1, the J call TRBJ1-4; D not resolved. Deletions cut 2 bases from V and 3 bases from J, with 16 bases between. The CDR3 covers 16 residues. Germline V lookup: CDR1 DFQATT, CDR2 SNEGSKA (reference sequence). The CDR3 is CSARRIPKRSNEKLFF. The CDR3 coding sequence is TGCAGTGCTAGACGCATCCCAAAGCGATCTAATGAAAAACTGTTTTTT.

Comments on this clonotype: This may be a read error, as it is one base from a much larger clone. The chain is built from TRBV10-3 and TRBJ2-1; D perhaps matches TRBD2 (6 bases). Germline V lookup: CDR1 ENHRY, CDR2 SYGVKD. The CDR3 covers 15 residues. Trimming shortened V by 4 bases and J by 6 bases, and 16 bases separated the two germline ends. DNA of the CDR3: TGTGCCATCAGTGGCCATCTAGCCGGGAGCAATGAGCAGTTCTTC. It codes for CAISGHLAGSNEQFF.

The sample holds a few counts of this clonotype. This sequence joins TRBV6-5 and TRBJ2-5, with a tentative D call TRBD2 (5 bases). The CDR3 is 14 amino acids. Germline CDR1 reads MNHEY; CDR2 reads SVGAGI. Trimming removed 5 bases from V and 4 bases from J, with 14 bases in between. The CDR3 sequence: CASSPRGRVETQYF. Written as DNA, the CDR3 is TGTGCCAGCAGTCCCCGGGGAAGGGTAGAGACCCAGTACTTC.

This chain uses TRBV6-5 with TRBJ1-1; D call uncertain. The ends were cut back, 0 bases at V and 6 bases at J, with 11 bases in the middle. Germline assignment: CDR1 MNHEY and CDR2 SVGAGI. There are 14 residues in the CDR3. The CDR3 spells CASSYSSVGPEAFF. CDR3 DNA sequence: TGTGCCAGCAGTTACTCCTCCGTCGGCCCTGAAGCTTTCTTT.

This clonotype was counted a few times. The chain employs TRBV7-2 and TRBJ2-3; 7 bases line up with TRBD1. Germline loops: CDR1 SGHTA, CDR2 FQGNSA. The length of the CDR3 is 15 residues. V was pared by 1 base and J by 2 bases, with 3 bases of the junction left unmatched. For the CDR3, the DNA is TGTGCCAGCAGCTTAGGACAGGGATTCACAGATACGCAGTATTTT. Translating gives CASSLGQGFTDTQYF.